The 13 T cell receptor beta chains presented below share a single source sample, sequenced in a study of blood T cell repertoires in COVID-19. This table comes from immunoSEQ multiplex PCR, and its TCRdb copy is limited to in-frame clones, with some not included. Of roughly 59,000 clones in the sample, around 80% were seen once. Sequences were obtained from peripheral blood. The source of these receptors is a human donor in a cohort sampled during active COVID-19.

This clone turned up a few times. The V call is TRBV27, the J call TRBJ2-1, with 10 bases lining up with TRBD2. The length of the CDR3 is 16 residues. J gave up 8 bases and V 5 bases, and 12 bases lay outside the gene matches. The V gene's germline CDR1 is MNHEY and CDR2 SMNVEV (reference sequence). CDR3: CASSAPSSGRRDEQFF. The DNA for the CDR3 is TGTGCCAGCAGTGCGCCCTCTAGCGGGAGACGGGATGAGCAGTTCTTC.

This clone was observed a handful of times. The chain has TRBV7-3 and TRBJ2-2; D gene unclear. Trimming removed 2 bases from V and 0 bases from J, with 10 bases in between. The CDR3 runs 16 residues. Germline CDR1 is SGHTA and CDR2 is FQGTGA. Here the CDR3 DNA reads TGTGCCAGCAGCTTACAAACAGTCGCGAACACCGGGGAGCTGTTTTTT. This codes for CASSLQTVANTGELFF.

V gene TRBV9 combines with J gene TRBJ2-3, with TRBD1 matching over 12 bases. Trimming took 3 bases from V and 4 from J; bases not matched to a gene: 6. The CDR3 sequence is 16 residues long. Germline assignment: CDR1 SGDLS and CDR2 YYNGEE. CDR3 sequence (DNA): TGTGCCAGCAGCGGGGGGACAGGGGGCGGCCCAGATACGCAGTATTTT. It specifies CASSGGTGGGPDTQYF.

V usage is TRBV24-1 and J usage is TRBJ2-1, with 7 positions matching TRBD1. The germline gives CDR1 KGHDR, CDR2 SFDVKD. CDR3 length: 15 residues. J was trimmed by 8 bases and V by 1 base; bases with no gene match: 7. This chain's CDR3 is CATSDLGQEVDEQFF. The CDR3 bases are TGTGCCACCAGTGATTTAGGACAGGAGGTGGATGAGCAGTTCTTC.

The chain employs TRBV6-5 and TRBJ2-5; possibly TRBD2 for D (5 bases). CDR3 length: 13 residues. V lost 4 bases, J lost 9 bases, and 15 bases lay in between. Germline V gene data show CDR1 as MNHEY and CDR2 as SVGAGI. The CDR3 DNA follows: TGTGCCAGCAGTTCTCCCGGAACCGGGGCCCAGTACTTC. Its translation is CASSSPGTGAQYF.

The table lists this clone with a few counts. The J gene is TRBJ1-5, the V gene TRBV19; 7 bases align to TRBD1. CDR1 and CDR2 (germline): LNHDA, SQIVND (reference sequence). This CDR3 region has 13 residues. J lost 5 bases, V lost 5 bases, and 3 bases had no gene match. The CDR3 bases are TGTGCCAGTAGTTGGGACAGCTATCAGCCCCAGCATTTT. Its translation is CASSWDSYQPQHF.

The CDR3 DNA is TGTGCCAGCAGCCATGCGTACAGGGGGGCAGGGGGCTACACCTTC. Translating gives CASSHAYRGAGGYTF. This sequence joins TRBV3-1 (or the pseudogene TRBV3-2) and TRBJ1-2, with TRBD1 matching over 8 bases. Germline CDR1 reads LGHDT; CDR2 reads YNNKEL (reference sequence). J gave up 8 bases and V 3 bases, and 11 bases lay outside the gene matches. The CDR3 contains 15 residues.

The gene calls are TRBV27 and TRBJ2-7; the match to TRBD1 covers 9 bases. The germline CDR1 and CDR2 sequences are MNHEY and SMNVEV (reference sequence). V lost 8 bases, J lost 0 bases, and 2 bases stayed unmatched. The CDR3 length is 13 residues. This CDR3 is CASGTGSSYEQYF. CDR3 bases: TGTGCCAGCGGGACAGGGAGCTCCTACGAGCAGTACTTC.

Written as DNA, the CDR3 is TGTGCCAGCAGCTTAGCGTTGCGGACTAGCGGGACCACAGATACGCAGTATTTT. Its protein product is CASSLALRTSGTTDTQYF. This chain connects TRBV7-2 to TRBJ2-3; 12 bases line up with TRBD2. The germline V gene has CDR1 SGHTA and CDR2 FQGNSA. V dropped 0 bases and J dropped 2; count of bases not matched to a gene: 6. The CDR3 contains 18 residues.

This clone has only one observation. The chain is built from TRBV30 and TRBJ2-1, with D perhaps matching TRBD1 (5 bases). V was clipped by 6 bases and J by 7 bases, with 16 bases between them. The germline V gene encodes CDR1 GTSNPN and CDR2 SVGIG (reference sequence). CDR3 length equals 13 residues. This CDR3 is CACPDSFGNEQFF. The CDR3 DNA follows: TGTGCCTGCCCAGACAGTTTCGGGAATGAGCAGTTCTTC.

The gene calls are TRBV27 and TRBJ2-1, with TRBD2 matching 14 bases. The germline gives CDR1 MNHEY, CDR2 SMNVEV (reference sequence). This CDR3 is 17 amino acids long. V lost 5 bases and J lost 6; bases outside the gene matches: 9. Here the CDR3 reads CASSPKTSGRAGNEQFF. In nucleotides, the CDR3 is TGTGCCAGCAGTCCTAAGACTAGCGGGAGGGCCGGCAATGAGCAGTTCTTC.

The J gene is TRBJ2-1, the V gene TRBV24-1; 7 nucleotides match TRBD2. In germline, CDR1 is KGHDR, CDR2 SFDVKD. The CDR3 contains 15 residues. The J segment lost 5 bases and the V segment lost 3 bases, leaving 6 bases of the junction unmatched. This CDR3 reads CATSDRTRFHNEQFF. The CDR3 DNA reads as TGTGCCACCAGTGATCGGACTAGATTTCACAATGAGCAGTTCTTC.

This clone has more than one count but fewer than ten. This sequence joins TRBV10-3 and TRBJ1-1; TRBD1 aligns across 9 bases. The CDR3 is 15 amino acids. Unmatched junction bases numbered 4, after V lost 2 bases and J lost 3 bases. Germline assignment: CDR1 ENHRY and CDR2 SYGVKD. The CDR3 DNA reads as TGTGCCATCAGTGAGACGGACAGGGGCGACACTGAAGCTTTCTTT. This encodes CAISETDRGDTEAFF.